Listed below are T cell receptor beta chains from one sample, sequenced in a study of CD8+ T cells in alopecia areata. This table comes from immunoSEQ multiplex PCR, and its TCRdb copy is limited to in-frame clones, with some not included. This sample has 140,000 to 150,000 clones, with roughly three fifths found just once. The specimen was CD4+ T cells sorted from blood, collected at week 0. The receptors here all came from a human donor with alopecia areata. The CDR3 runs from the conserved cysteine through the conserved F or W. Fields, in order: J gene, D gene, clone size, V gene, CDR3 DNA, CDR3 protein. A D gene is named only where the DNA matches it firmly. Size is omitted from some rows. Given values are once, few, many or a class for expanded clones.

j_gene: TRBJ1-1
d_gene: TRBD1
abundance: few
v_gene: TRBV19
CDR3nt: TGTGCCAGTAGTGGAGGGGGTTTTAGGGGGCGATTCGTCCGATCTGAAGCTTTCTTT
CDR3aa: CASSGGGFRGRFVRSEAFF

j_gene: TRBJ1-5
d_gene: -
abundance: -
v_gene: TRBV7-2
CDR3nt: TGTGCCAGCAGCTTTAGGACAGATTCTAGCAATCAGCCCCAGCATTTT
CDR3aa: CASSFRTDSSNQPQHF

j_gene: TRBJ2-5
d_gene: -
abundance: -
v_gene: TRBV15
CDR3nt: TGTGCCACCAGCAGAGGGGCGGCGGGCGGAGAGACCCAGTACTTC
CDR3aa: CATSRGAAGGETQYF

j_gene: TRBJ1-3
d_gene: -
abundance: -
v_gene: TRBV5-1
CDR3nt: TGCGCCAGCAGCTCCTCAACTGGAAACACCATATATTTT
CDR3aa: CASSSSTGNTIYF

j_gene: TRBJ2-5
d_gene: -
abundance: -
v_gene: TRBV30
CDR3nt: TGTGCCTGGAGAGAAAGCCAAGAGACCCAGTACTTC
CDR3aa: CAWRESQETQYF

j_gene: TRBJ2-7
d_gene: -
abundance: -
v_gene: TRBV2
CDR3nt: TGTGCCAGCATGGCTAGGAGAAAGGACGAGCAGTACTTC
CDR3aa: CASMARRKDEQYF

j_gene: TRBJ2-7
d_gene: -
abundance: -
v_gene: TRBV28
CDR3nt: TGTGCCAGCAGTTCCCGGACGGCCGCCTACGAGCAGTACTTC
CDR3aa: CASSSRTAAYEQYF

j_gene: TRBJ1-1
d_gene: -
abundance: -
v_gene: TRBV4-2
CDR3nt: TGTGCCAGCAGCCAAGCTGGGACTGTCCCTGAAGCTTTCTTT
CDR3aa: CASSQAGTVPEAFF

j_gene: TRBJ2-1
d_gene: -
abundance: -
v_gene: TRBV5-1
CDR3nt: TGCGCCAGCAGCTTGACAGGGTACAATGAGCAGTTCTTC
CDR3aa: CASSLTGYNEQFF

j_gene: TRBJ1-4
d_gene: -
abundance: -
v_gene: TRBV7-8
CDR3nt: TGTGCCAGCAGCTTATTGAGGATTAATGAAAAACTGTTTTTT
CDR3aa: CASSLLRINEKLFF

j_gene: TRBJ2-7
d_gene: -
abundance: few
v_gene: TRBV4-2
CDR3nt: TGTGCCAGCAGCCAAGATAAAGCCTACGAGCAGTACTTC
CDR3aa: CASSQDKAYEQYF

j_gene: TRBJ2-3
d_gene: -
abundance: -
v_gene: TRBV29-1
CDR3nt: TGCAGCGTGGCCCAAGTGGTGGATACGCAGTATTTT
CDR3aa: CSVAQVVDTQYF

j_gene: TRBJ2-2
d_gene: TRBD2
abundance: few
v_gene: TRBV7-9
CDR3nt: TGTGCCAGCAGCGTTGCAGCGGGGGTCAACACCGGGGAGCTGTTTTTT
CDR3aa: CASSVAAGVNTGELFF

j_gene: TRBJ1-1
d_gene: -
abundance: few
v_gene: TRBV7-3
CDR3nt: TGTGCCAGCAAAAGGGAGATGAACACTGAAGCTTTCTTT
CDR3aa: CASKREMNTEAFF

j_gene: TRBJ1-5
d_gene: -
abundance: -
v_gene: TRBV5-4
CDR3nt: TGTGCCAGTAAGAGTGGGGAGGAACTCAATCAGCCCCAGCATTTT
CDR3aa: CASKSGEELNQPQHF

j_gene: TRBJ2-3
d_gene: -
abundance: few
v_gene: TRBV4-3
CDR3nt: TGCGCCAGCAGCCCGGGTGGGGTTCCTACAGATACGCAGTATTTT
CDR3aa: CASSPGGVPTDTQYF

j_gene: TRBJ1-2
d_gene: TRBD1
abundance: few
v_gene: TRBV5-1
CDR3nt: TGCGCCAGCAGCTTGGGGGACAGAGGTCCTGGCTACACCTTC
CDR3aa: CASSLGDRGPGYTF

j_gene: TRBJ2-7
d_gene: -
abundance: -
v_gene: TRBV5-6
CDR3nt: TGTGCCAGCGGGAGAAGTAGCGAGCAGTACTTC
CDR3aa: CASGRSSEQYF

j_gene: TRBJ1-3
d_gene: -
abundance: -
v_gene: TRBV30
CDR3nt: TGTGCCTGGAGACAAGCCGTGAACTCTGGAAACACCATATATTTT
CDR3aa: CAWRQAVNSGNTIYF

j_gene: TRBJ2-7
d_gene: -
abundance: -
v_gene: TRBV27
CDR3nt: TGTGCCAGCAGTTTTTATTCCTCGGGCACCTACGAGCAGTACTTC
CDR3aa: CASSFYSSGTYEQYF

j_gene: TRBJ2-3
d_gene: -
abundance: -
v_gene: TRBV6-5
CDR3nt: TGTGCCAGCAAACAGGGAGATACGCAGTATTTT
CDR3aa: CASKQGDTQYF

j_gene: TRBJ2-7
d_gene: TRBD2
abundance: -
v_gene: TRBV9
CDR3nt: TGTGCCAGCAGCGCCGGGACTAGCGGGGACTACGAGCAGTACTTC
CDR3aa: CASSAGTSGDYEQYF

j_gene: TRBJ1-2
d_gene: -
abundance: -
v_gene: TRBV30
CDR3nt: TGTGCCTGGAGTTTGGGATCTGGCTACACCTTC
CDR3aa: CAWSLGSGYTF

j_gene: TRBJ2-1
d_gene: TRBD1
abundance: -
v_gene: TRBV4-3
CDR3nt: TGCGCCAGCAGCCAATCACCGGTGAGGACAGGGTACGGCAATGAGCAGTTCTTC
CDR3aa: CASSQSPVRTGYGNEQFF

j_gene: TRBJ1-6
d_gene: -
abundance: few
v_gene: TRBV5-5
CDR3nt: TGTGCCAGCAGACCGGACAGTGTGGGCAATTCACCCCTCCACTTT
CDR3aa: CASRPDSVGNSPLHF

j_gene: TRBJ2-1
d_gene: -
abundance: -
v_gene: TRBV5-4
CDR3nt: TGTGCCAGCAGCCCGAGGGCCTACAATGAGCAGTTCTTC
CDR3aa: CASSPRAYNEQFF

j_gene: TRBJ2-2
d_gene: -
abundance: -
v_gene: TRBV7-2
CDR3nt: TGTGCCAGCAGCTTCCCTACTCCCGGGGAGCTGTTTTTT
CDR3aa: CASSFPTPGELFF

j_gene: TRBJ2-5
d_gene: -
abundance: -
v_gene: TRBV7-3
CDR3nt: TGTGCCAGCAGCTCGGGGGGCCCAGGGGGGACCCAGTACTTC
CDR3aa: CASSSGGPGGTQYF

j_gene: TRBJ1-1
d_gene: -
abundance: -
v_gene: TRBV12-5
CDR3nt: TGTGCTAGTGGTAGAGGAAGCACTGAAGCTTTCTTT
CDR3aa: CASGRGSTEAFF

j_gene: TRBJ2-7
d_gene: TRBD1
abundance: -
v_gene: TRBV7-2
CDR3nt: TGTGCCAGCAGCCCTCCGGGACAGTTGTACGAGCAGTACTTC
CDR3aa: CASSPPGQLYEQYF

j_gene: TRBJ2-7
d_gene: -
abundance: -
v_gene: TRBV29-1
CDR3nt: TGCAGCGTTGAGAAGGGACCAGGGCGCGAGCAGTACTTC
CDR3aa: CSVEKGPGREQYF

j_gene: TRBJ1-2
d_gene: -
abundance: -
v_gene: TRBV5-6
CDR3nt: TGTGCCAGCAGCACGCACCCGGCCTCCTATGGCTACACCTTC
CDR3aa: CASSTHPASYGYTF

j_gene: TRBJ2-3
d_gene: -
abundance: -
v_gene: TRBV5-1
CDR3nt: TGCGCCAGCAGCTTGGACGACGAAGATACGCAGTATTTT
CDR3aa: CASSLDDEDTQYF

j_gene: TRBJ1-2
d_gene: -
abundance: -
v_gene: TRBV9
CDR3nt: TGTGCCAGCTCCTCGGCCTTAGGGGATGGCTACACCTTC
CDR3aa: CASSSALGDGYTF

j_gene: TRBJ2-7
d_gene: TRBD1
abundance: -
v_gene: TRBV9
CDR3nt: TGTGCCAGCAGCGCCTCGTGGGACAGGGACTACGAGCAGTACTTC
CDR3aa: CASSASWDRDYEQYF

j_gene: TRBJ2-7
d_gene: TRBD2
abundance: -
v_gene: TRBV5-4
CDR3nt: TGTGCCAGCAGCGGTGGACTAGCGGGGGGAGTCGGAGAGCAGTACTTC
CDR3aa: CASSGGLAGGVGEQYF

j_gene: TRBJ2-3
d_gene: -
abundance: -
v_gene: TRBV30
CDR3nt: TGTGCCTGGAGCAATGCAGATACGCAGTATTTT
CDR3aa: CAWSNADTQYF

j_gene: TRBJ2-3
d_gene: TRBD2
abundance: -
v_gene: TRBV25-1
CDR3nt: TGTGCCAGCATTTACGGGGGGTCAGATACGCAGTATTTT
CDR3aa: CASIYGGSDTQYF

j_gene: TRBJ1-1
d_gene: -
abundance: -
v_gene: TRBV4-2
CDR3nt: TGTGCCAGCAGCCAAAATCTTCGGGTTGGAGGGAACACTGAAGCTTTCTTT
CDR3aa: CASSQNLRVGGNTEAFF

j_gene: TRBJ1-6
d_gene: -
abundance: few
v_gene: TRBV7-9
CDR3nt: TGTGCCAGCAGCTTAGAACAGATCAATTCACCCCTCCACTTT
CDR3aa: CASSLEQINSPLHF

j_gene: TRBJ2-6
d_gene: TRBD1
abundance: -
v_gene: TRBV2
CDR3nt: TGTGCCAGCAGTCGGGACAGTGGCTCTGGGGCCAACGTCCTGACTTTC
CDR3aa: CASSRDSGSGANVLTF

j_gene: TRBJ2-7
d_gene: -
abundance: -
v_gene: TRBV20-1
CDR3nt: TGCAGTGCTAGAGTCGTGAACGAGCAGTACTTC
CDR3aa: CSARVVNEQYF

j_gene: TRBJ2-1
d_gene: TRBD2
abundance: -
v_gene: TRBV11-3
CDR3nt: TGTGCCAGCAGGATCGGGACTAGCGGGGGCAATGAGCAGTTCTTC
CDR3aa: CASRIGTSGGNEQFF

j_gene: TRBJ1-2
d_gene: TRBD1
abundance: -
v_gene: TRBV5-1
CDR3nt: TGCGCCAGCAGCCCGACAGGGGGCGCCTATGGCTACACCTTC
CDR3aa: CASSPTGGAYGYTF

j_gene: TRBJ2-3
d_gene: TRBD1
abundance: -
v_gene: TRBV4-2
CDR3nt: TGTGCCAGCAGCCAAGTGGGACAGGGGGCCGGGGATACGCAGTATTTT
CDR3aa: CASSQVGQGAGDTQYF

j_gene: TRBJ1-2
d_gene: TRBD1
abundance: few
v_gene: TRBV6-5
CDR3nt: TGTGCCAGCAGTGCACAGGGGGCTCAAGGCTACACCTTC
CDR3aa: CASSAQGAQGYTF